The clone carrying this TCR beta chain was found a few times. The data were taken from a study of blood T cell repertoires in COVID-19. Across the whole study: Italy, Spain and the United States were the sources of the convalescent and acute COVID-19 samples.

V shed 2 bases, J shed 7 bases, and the junction held 7 bases outside the gene matches. The CDR3 runs 15 residues. Germline CDR1 is SGHVS and CDR2 is FNYEAQ. Per the study methods: Amplification of reference gene primers was used by the study to estimate nucleated cell counts. Libraries were prepared by immunoSEQ multiplex PCR; TCRdb keeps only in-frame clonotypes and omits some of them. The DNA was the basis for D and trimming; V, J and clone size are from that table. The table records about 150,000 clones, about 82% of them present only once. The sequencing input was peripheral blood. The source is a woman aged 80 or over with COVID-19, enrolled during active disease. The chain combines TRBV7-6 with TRBJ1-4; 7 bases align to TRBD1. CDR3 nucleotide sequence: TGTGCCAGCAGCTTAAGTACAGGGGTGGGTGAAAAACTGTTTTTT. It is translated as CASSLSTGVGEKLFF.